The present entry profiles one TCR beta chain with its context. Clones were read by immunoSEQ multiplex PCR, and TCRdb kept only the in-frame ones, dropping some. This sample has around 250,000 clones, with approximately 84% found just once. This sample stems from a study of blood T cell repertoires in COVID-19. Study as a whole: In each case, the material was cDNA or gDNA derived from T cells, B-cell-depleted T cells, or PBMCs.

Germline V gives CDR1 KGHSH, CDR2 LQKENI. CDR3 size: 15 residues. V gave up 3 bases and J gave up 6 bases; unmatched junction bases: 10. Sequenced: peripheral blood. This clonotype originated in a human donor in a cohort sampled during active COVID-19. This chain links TRBV18 with TRBJ1-1, with 7 bases fitting TRBD1. The CDR3 DNA reads as TGTGCCAGCTCACCCAGCGTGACAGGGAAAGCTGAAGCTTTCTTT. As protein: CASSPSVTGKAEAFF.